These 16 T cell receptor beta chains came from one sample sequenced in a study of blood T cells in healthy people across ages. It was with a sample-barcoded 5' primer and a J-beta primer mix that a second PCR of roughly 7 to 12 cycles was run. TCRdb analysed the 5' RACE reads with MiXCR anew, one entry per CDR3 protein. The sample holds roughly 730,000 distinct CDR3 sequences, just over 55% seen once. Sample: blood. Receptors were obtained from a man between 40 and 49 years old in good health.

J is TRBJ2-3 and V is TRBV3-1; 9 positions match TRBD1. The CDR3 spans 17 residues. Germline V gives CDR1 LGHDT, CDR2 YNNKEL (reference sequence). J gave up 3 bases and V 1 base, and 8 bases lay outside the gene matches. CDR3 sequence (DNA): TGTGCCAGCAGCCAAGTAGGGGACAGGGATGCGACAGATACGCAGTATTTT. It is translated as CASSQVGDRDATDTQYF.

The CDR3 here is CASSQDPGSPTDTQYF. The DNA for the CDR3 is TGCGCCAGCAGCCAAGATCCCGGGAGCCCCACAGATACGCAGTATTTT. The V and J genes are TRBV4-3 and TRBJ2-3, with D perhaps TRBD2 (6 bases). The CDR3 has 16 amino acids. CDR1 is LGHNA and CDR2 is YSLEER in the germline V gene. Trimming pared 0 bases from V and 2 bases from J, leaving 12 bases between.

This clonotype was seen once. The chain joins TRBV11-3 to TRBJ2-7, with D possibly TRBD2 on 5 matching bases. Germline V gives CDR1 SGHNT, CDR2 YENEEA. The CDR3 consists of 14 residues. The V end lost 5 bases, the J end lost 1 base, and 12 bases lay between the germline ends. The CDR3 spells CASSLPGVSYEQYF. Written as DNA, the CDR3 is TGTGCCAGCAGCCTTCCCGGGGTATCCTACGAGCAGTACTTC.

The chain combines TRBV20-1 with TRBJ1-6, with unresolved D. Germline CDR1 DFQATT, CDR2 SNEGSKA (reference sequence). V lost 2 bases, J lost 9 bases, and 17 bases lay in between. This CDR3 has 15 residues. The CDR3 bases are TGCAGTGCTAGAACAAGAGATCTCCCTTTTTCACCCCTCCACTTT. It encodes CSARTRDLPFSPLHF.

This chain joins TRBV18 and TRBJ2-6; TRBD1 matches 9 bases. Germline V gives CDR1 KGHSH, CDR2 LQKENI. This CDR3 region has 18 residues. The V gene end was trimmed by 2 bases and the J gene end by 2 bases; junction bases not matched to a gene: 7. CDR3 protein: CASSPIGTGTPGANVLTF. In DNA, the CDR3 is TGTGCCAGCTCACCAATAGGGACAGGGACACCTGGGGCCAACGTCCTGACTTTC.

This clonotype came up a few times. This chain connects TRBV29-1 to TRBJ1-2; 9 positions agree with TRBD1. Germline CDR1 and CDR2: SQVTM and ANQGSEA. V lost 8 bases to trimming and J lost 0 bases; unmatched junction nucleotides: 7. CDR3 size: 14 residues. The CDR3 DNA reads as TGCAGCTCTCAAGACAGGGGGTCTAACTATGGCTACACCTTC. Its translation: CSSQDRGSNYGYTF.

This clonotype was counted between two and nine times. The rearrangement links TRBV28 to TRBJ2-7; D unclear. Germline V gene lookup returns CDR1 MDHEN and CDR2 SYDVKM. The V end was cut by 3 bases, the J end by 3 bases, with 12 bases between. The CDR3 is 14 amino acids. The CDR3 protein is CASSLRGTYYEQYF. CDR3 DNA: TGTGCCAGCAGTTTGAGAGGAACATACTACGAGCAGTACTTC. The full variable domain, with the rest looked up from reference TRBV28 and TRBJ2-7, is DVKVTQSSRYLVKRTGEKVFLECVQDMDHENMFWYRQDPGLGLRLIYFSYDVKMKEKGDIPEGYSVSREKKERFSLILESASTNQTSMYLCASSLRGTYYEQYFGPGTRLTVT.

The genes are TRBV3-1 and TRBJ1-4; maybe TRBD1 (5 bases). This CDR3 is built from 16 residues. V was shortened by 3 bases and J by 8 bases, with 19 bases between the two germline ends. CDR1 is LGHDT, CDR2 YNNKEL, per germline (reference sequence). CDR3: CASSHSPGRDGEKLFF. The CDR3 bases are TGTGCCAGCAGCCATTCCCCGGGCAGGGATGGCGAAAAACTGTTTTTT.

The table lists this clonotype with many counts. The genes are TRBV20-1 and TRBJ1-2; D is perhaps TRBD1 (6 bases). The germline CDR1 and CDR2 sequences are DFQATT and SNEGSKA (reference sequence). This CDR3 contains 12 residues. Trimming shortened V by 2 bases and J by 2 bases, and 6 bases separated the two germline ends. As DNA, the CDR3 is TGCAGTGCTAGACAGGGGAACTATGGCTACACCTTC. Residues: CSARQGNYGYTF.

CDR3 coding DNA: TGTGCCAGCAGCACTTACCCCGGGACACGCCCGGAGGACTACGAGCAGTACTTC. As protein: CASSTYPGTRPEDYEQYF. V and J are TRBV7-8 and TRBJ2-7; D may be TRBD1 (6 bases). The CDR3 length is 18 residues. Trimming took 5 bases from V and 3 from J, leaving 26 bases between them. The germline V gene encodes CDR1 SGHVS and CDR2 FQNEAQ.

V and J are TRBV12-3 or TRBV12-4 and TRBJ1-1, with D uncertain. This CDR3 is 15 amino acids long. V lost 2 bases and J 3 bases, leaving 13 bases between the germline ends. In DNA, the CDR3 is TGTGCCAGCAGTTTAACCCTGCGGACGGACACTGAAGCTTTCTTT. This gives the protein CASSLTLRTDTEAFF.

The genes are TRBV4-1 and TRBJ2-5; possible D gene TRBD1, 6 bases. In germline, CDR1 is MGHRA, CDR2 YSYEKL. Deletions cut 1 base from V and 5 bases from J, with 11 bases between. The CDR3 covers 14 residues. CDR3 region: CASSQGQGWETQYF. DNA for the CDR3: TGCGCCAGCAGCCAAGGCCAGGGGTGGGAGACCCAGTACTTC.

The chain is built from TRBV3-1 and TRBJ2-7; tentatively, D is TRBD2 (5 bases). Near its end, the DNA agrees better with TRBJ2-5, so the J call may be wrong. CDR1 is LGHDT, CDR2 YNNKEL, per germline (reference sequence). This CDR3 has 14 amino acids. For the CDR3, the DNA is TGTGCCAGCAGCCAAGTCAGGACGGGGGAGACCCAGTACTTC. It translates to CASSQVRTGETQYF.

The chain combines TRBV27 with TRBJ1-1; the D is unclear. Trimming pared 2 bases from V and 2 bases from J, leaving 12 bases between. In germline, CDR1 is MNHEY, CDR2 SMNVEV (reference sequence). The CDR3 consists of 15 residues. The CDR3: CASSLRSGVNTEAFF. CDR3 bases: TGTGCCAGCAGTTTAAGGTCAGGCGTAAACACTGAAGCTTTCTTT.

The V gene is TRBV7-2, the J gene TRBJ2-5; 7 bases fit TRBD1. The J call may be wrong; the DNA end is better matched by TRBJ2-7. Germline values: CDR1 SGHTA, CDR2 FQGNSA. This CDR3 region has 15 residues. The CDR3 coding sequence is TGTACCAGCAGCTCCGACAGGGCGTCGGTTTACGAGCAGTACTTC. Translating gives CTSSSDRASVYEQYF.

This chain uses TRBV29-1 with TRBJ1-2, with 9 positions matching TRBD1. Germline trimming cut 4 bases from V and 6 bases from J; bases unmatched to any gene: 3. The CDR3 contains 12 residues. Germline V lookup: CDR1 SQVTM, CDR2 ANQGSEA. CDR3: CSVGGQGDGYTF. The DNA for the CDR3 is TGCAGCGTTGGGGGACAGGGTGATGGCTACACCTTC.